The clone carrying this TCR beta chain has only a few counts. The target antigen is unknown. Read coverage stops 3 residues before the CDR3 terminus; the germline J gene supplies the remainder. This sample is part of a study of T cell clonality in common variable immunodeficiency. Here immunoSEQ multiplex PCR was the method, and the copy in TCRdb shows in-frame clones only, minus some. The table records some 19,000 clones without singletons, the ten largest covering approximately 26%. Overall study results and limits: Common variable immunodeficiency TCR beta sequences reportedly had fewer deletions and N-nucleotide insertions.

This CDR3 contains 17 residues. In germline, CDR1 is SNHLY, CDR2 FYNNEI. The sequenced material came from peripheral blood mononuclear cells. The source is a human donor with common variable immunodeficiency. This chain uses TRBV2 with TRBJ2-3; 7 nucleotides agree with TRBD2. The sequenced CDR3 bases are TGTGCCCCGCGATTTATGAATGAGGGAGGGGCAGTGTGGACG. It translates to CAPRFMNEGGAVWT. In full, the CDR3 reads CAPRFMNEGGAVWTQYF.